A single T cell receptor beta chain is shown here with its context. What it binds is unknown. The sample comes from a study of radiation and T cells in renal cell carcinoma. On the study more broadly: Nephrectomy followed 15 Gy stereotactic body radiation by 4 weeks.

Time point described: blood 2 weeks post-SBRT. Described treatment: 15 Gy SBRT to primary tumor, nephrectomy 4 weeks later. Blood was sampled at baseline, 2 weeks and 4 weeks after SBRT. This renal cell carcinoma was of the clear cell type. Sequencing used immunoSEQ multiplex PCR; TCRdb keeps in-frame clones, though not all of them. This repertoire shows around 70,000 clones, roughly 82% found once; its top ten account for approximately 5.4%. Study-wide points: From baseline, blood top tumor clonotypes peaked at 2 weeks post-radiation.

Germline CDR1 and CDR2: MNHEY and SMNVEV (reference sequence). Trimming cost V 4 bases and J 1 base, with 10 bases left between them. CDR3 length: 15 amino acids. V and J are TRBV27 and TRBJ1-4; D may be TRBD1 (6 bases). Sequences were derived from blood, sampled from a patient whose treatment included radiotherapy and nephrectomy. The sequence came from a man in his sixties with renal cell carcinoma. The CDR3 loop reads CASSSGQRTNEKLFF. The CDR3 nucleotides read TGTGCCAGCAGTTCCGGACAGAGAACTAATGAAAAACTGTTTTTT. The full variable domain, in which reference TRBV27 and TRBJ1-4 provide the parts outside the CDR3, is EAQVTQNPRYLITVTGKKLTVTCSQNMNHEYMSWYRQDPGLGLRQIYYSMNVEVTDKGDVPEGYKVSRKEKRNFPLILESPSPNQTSLYFCASSSGQRTNEKLFFGSGTQLSVL.